This T cell receptor (beta chain) was obtained from a study of blood T cell repertoires in COVID-19. Whole-study context: Nucleic acid was either cDNA or gDNA, and it came from T cells, B-cell-depleted T cells, or PBMCs.

The CDR3 totals 20 residues. V was cut by 0 bases and J by 2 bases, with 23 bases left in between. From germline, CDR1 is SGHNT and CDR2 YENEEA. Per the original methods: Researchers report that nucleated cell counts were estimated from reference gene primer amplification. Generated by immunoSEQ multiplex PCR, the TCRdb table keeps only in-frame clones and is missing some. That table furnishes V, J and clone size, whereas the DNA furnished D and trimming. Of 200,000 or so clones listed, around 85% are singletons. Recruits, aged roughly 18 to 95 years, lived in 20 to 30 US areas. Cohorts were based on clinical histories the participants reported.

Sequencing was done on a sample of PBMCs or T cells enriched from blood (not recorded which). The rearrangement joins TRBV11-3 to TRBJ1-3; the D is unclear. This receptor was taken from a woman in her forties with acute COVID-19. The CDR3 DNA follows: TGTGCCAGCAGCTTAGAAGCGTGGTTGGCGGATCGGAGGGCTGGAAACACCATATATTTT. This gives the protein CASSLEAWLADRRAGNTIYF.